This TCR beta chain was identified during a study of tumor-infiltrating lymphocytes in primary liver carcinoma. For the study at large: Donors had hepatocellular carcinoma or combined HCC and intrahepatic cholangiocarcinoma. Samples gave roughly 3.5 to 8 million productive TCRbeta reads, similar across tissue types.

Per germline, CDR1 SGHRS and CDR2 YFSETQ. The CDR3 has 15 amino acids. Researchers generated TCR beta cDNA from roughly 520 ng of total RNA, relying on a constant-region primer. For TCR beta, libraries were produced by three nested multiplex PCR rounds using slightly modified ARM-PCR. The opening two PCR rounds, around 11 cycles each, paired TRBV1-TRBV30 forward primers with a C-beta reverse primer. TCRdb used MiXCR to reprocess the multiplex PCR reads, holding one entry per CDR3 protein. The sample shows roughly 80,000 distinct CDR3 sequences, over 60% of them seen only once. Each 20-30 mg portion of unsorted bulk tissue served as the source for co-extraction of RNA and DNA. Samples came from superior, inferior, lateral poles and tumor centre. A remark on this clonotype: A junction end diverges from the germline sequence, so it may reflect a read error.

Source material: liver tumor tissue from sampling region 1. Subset reported: tumor region T1, superior pole. The chain uses TRBV5-1 and TRBJ2-2, with D perhaps TRBD1 (6 bases). This receptor was identified in a man aged 35-49 years with primary liver carcinoma and hepatitis B virus infection. CDR3 in DNA: TGCGCCTGCAGACCTACAGGGATGAACACCGGGGAGCTGTTTTTT. Translating it yields CACRPTGMNTGELFF.